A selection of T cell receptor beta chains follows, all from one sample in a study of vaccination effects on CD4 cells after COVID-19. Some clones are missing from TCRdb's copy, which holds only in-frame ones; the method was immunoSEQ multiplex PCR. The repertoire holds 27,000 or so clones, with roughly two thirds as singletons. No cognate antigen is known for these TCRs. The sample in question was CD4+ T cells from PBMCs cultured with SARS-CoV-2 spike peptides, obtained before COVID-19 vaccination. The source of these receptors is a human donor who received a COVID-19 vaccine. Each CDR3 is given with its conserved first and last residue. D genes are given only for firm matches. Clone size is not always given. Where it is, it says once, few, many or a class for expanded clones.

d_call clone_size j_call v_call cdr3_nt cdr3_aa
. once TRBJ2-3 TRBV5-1 TGCGCCAGCAGCCCCCGGACTGCCCAACCAGTCACAGATACGCAGTATTTT CASSPRTAQPVTDTQYF
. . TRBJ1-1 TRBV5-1 TGCGCCAGCAGCATAAACAGACCTGGGAACACTGAAGCTTTCTTT CASSINRPGNTEAFF
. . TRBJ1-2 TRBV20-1 TGCAGTGCTAGAATCGGTGGTGGCTACACCTTC CSARIGGGYTF
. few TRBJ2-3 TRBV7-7 TGTGCCAGCAGCTTAGGATCCCCAGATACGCAGTATTTT CASSLGSPDTQYF
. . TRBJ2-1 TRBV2 TGTGCCAGCAGTGCGGACTATTCCAATGAGCAGTTCTTC CASSADYSNEQFF
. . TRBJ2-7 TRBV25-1 TGTGCCAGCAGTGAATGGAAAAGGGCCCCCTACGAAGAGCAGTACTTC CASSEWKRAPYEEQYF
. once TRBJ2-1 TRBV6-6 TGTGCCAGCAGTTACGGGCTAGAGAGCACCAATGAGCAGTTCTTC CASSYGLESTNEQFF
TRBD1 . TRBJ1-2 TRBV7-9 TGTGCCAGCAGTTTGACAGGGGGCTCTCGTAGCGGCTACACCTTC CASSLTGGSRSGYTF
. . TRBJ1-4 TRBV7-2 TGTGCCAGCAGCTTCGGGGGGGGCGGTGAAAAACTGTTTTTT CASSFGGGGEKLFF
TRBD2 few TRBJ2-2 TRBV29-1 TGCAGCGGACAGCTAGCGGGCAACACCGGGGAGCTGTTTTTT CSGQLAGNTGELFF
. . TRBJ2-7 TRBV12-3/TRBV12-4 TGTGCCAGCAGTGGGACTGAAACCTACGAGCAGTACTTC CASSGTETYEQYF
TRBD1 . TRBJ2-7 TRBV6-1 TGTGCCAGCAGTGAAACAGGGGCGTACTCCTACGAGCAGTACTTC CASSETGAYSYEQYF
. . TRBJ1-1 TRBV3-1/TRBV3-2 TGTGCCAGCAGCTCGACCAGATACACTGAAGCTTTCTTT CASSSTRYTEAFF
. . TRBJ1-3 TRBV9 TGTGCCAGCAGCGTAGGTAGATCCGGAAACACCATATATTTT CASSVGRSGNTIYF
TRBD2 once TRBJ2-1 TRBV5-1 TGCGCCAGCAGCTTGGACATTGCGGGAGGGCCAGGTGAGCAGTTCTTC CASSLDIAGGPGEQFF
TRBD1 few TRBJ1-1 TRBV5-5 TGTGCCAGCAGCTTGTGGGCAGGGGGGGACCCGAGCACTGAAGCTTTCTTT CASSLWAGGDPSTEAFF
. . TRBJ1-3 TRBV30 TGTGCCTACGCCGGTAAGGGACTCTCTGGAAACACCATATATTTT CAYAGKGLSGNTIYF
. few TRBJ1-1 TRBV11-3 TGTGCCAGCACCTGGAAGGACAGAAACACTGAAGCTTTCTTT CASTWKDRNTEAFF
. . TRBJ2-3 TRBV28 TGTGCCAGCAGTCAATACGGAGCAGATACGCAGTATTTT CASSQYGADTQYF
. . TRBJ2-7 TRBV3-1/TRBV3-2 TGTGCCAGCAGCCTCACCCACGAGCAGTACTTC CASSLTHEQYF
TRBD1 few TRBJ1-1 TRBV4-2 TGTGCCAGCAGCCAAGGTTCAGGACAGGCGGACACTGAAGCTTTCTTT CASSQGSGQADTEAFF
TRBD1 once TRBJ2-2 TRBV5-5 TGTGCCAGCAGCTTGGGAAGGGGGCTAAACACCGGGGAGCTGTTTTTT CASSLGRGLNTGELFF
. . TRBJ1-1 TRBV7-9 TGTGCCAGCAGCTTTACCGAAGCAAACACTGAAGCTTTCTTT CASSFTEANTEAFF
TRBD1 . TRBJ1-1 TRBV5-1 TGCGCCAGCAGCGGTACAGGGGGCAGGGGCACTGAAGCTTTCTTT CASSGTGGRGTEAFF
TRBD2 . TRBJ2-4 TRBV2 TGTGCCAGCAGACTAGCGGGGCGAAGTCAGTACTTC CASRLAGRSQYF
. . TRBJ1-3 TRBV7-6 TGTGCCAGCAGCTTTGAAAACACCATATATTTT CASSFENTIYF
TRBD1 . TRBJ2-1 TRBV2 TGTGCCAGCAGGCCCACAGGGGATGAGCAGTTCTTC CASRPTGDEQFF
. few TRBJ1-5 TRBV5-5 TGTGCCAGCAGCTTGGCAGGTACCCTTAGCAATCAGCCCCAGCATTTT CASSLAGTLSNQPQHF
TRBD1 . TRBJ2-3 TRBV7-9 TGTGCCAGCAGCACAGGACAGGGGTTCACAGATACGCAGTATTTT CASSTGQGFTDTQYF
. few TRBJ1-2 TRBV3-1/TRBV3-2 TGTGCCAGCAGCCAACGGACTGACGGCGGCTACACCTTC CASSQRTDGGYTF
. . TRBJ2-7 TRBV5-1 TGCGCCAGCAGCTTGGTTTCCACCACCTACGAGCAGTACTTC CASSLVSTTYEQYF
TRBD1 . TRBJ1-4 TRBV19 TGTGCCAGTAGTATAGCCCTGGGACAGTCCAATGAAAAACTGTTTTTT CASSIALGQSNEKLFF
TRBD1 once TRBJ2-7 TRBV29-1 TGCAGCGTTCGAGGGACAGGGGACTACGAGCAGTACTTC CSVRGTGDYEQYF
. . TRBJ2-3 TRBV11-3 TGTGCCAGCAGCTTAGAGAGGGGGTCAGATACGCAGTATTTT CASSLERGSDTQYF
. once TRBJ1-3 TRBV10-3 TGTGCCATCACCCGGGAATCTGGAAACACCATATATTTT CAITRESGNTIYF
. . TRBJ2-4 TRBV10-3 TGTGCCATCAGTGAGTCGACCGAGGGCATTCAGTACTTC CAISESTEGIQYF
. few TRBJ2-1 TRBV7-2 TGTGCCAGCAGCTTATCGAGGGACAATGAGCAGTTCTTC CASSLSRDNEQFF
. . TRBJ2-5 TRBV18 TGTGCCAGCTCACCGAATGACAGGCAAGAGACCCAGTACTTC CASSPNDRQETQYF
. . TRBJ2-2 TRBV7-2 TGTGCCAGCAGCTTACGGTCGGCGAACACCGGGGAGCTGTTTTTT CASSLRSANTGELFF
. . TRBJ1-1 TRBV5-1 TGCGCCAGCAGCATTCCGGGACGCTCGAACACTGAAGCTTTCTTT CASSIPGRSNTEAFF
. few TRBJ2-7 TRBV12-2 TGTGCAAGTCGCTTAGTTTCGACTTCCGGGACTAGTTTTTGCGAGCAGTACTTC CASRLVSTSGTSFCEQYF
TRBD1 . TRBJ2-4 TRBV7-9 TGTGCCAGCAACGAAATCCTGGGACAGGGGGCAGGCATTCAGTACTTC CASNEILGQGAGIQYF
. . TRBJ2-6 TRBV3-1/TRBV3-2 TGTGCCAGCAGCCAGCATGGCTCTGGGGCCAACGTCCTGACTTTC CASSQHGSGANVLTF
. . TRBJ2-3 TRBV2 TGTGCCAGCAGTGCCAGGGCATATACGCAGTATTTT CASSARAYTQYF
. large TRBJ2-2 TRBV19 TGTGCCAGTTCCACCTTCCCCGGGGAGCTGTTTTTT CASSTFPGELFF
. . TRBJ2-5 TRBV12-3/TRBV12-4 TGTGCCAGCAGGAGGGGACTTCAAGAGACCCAGTACTTC CASRRGLQETQYF
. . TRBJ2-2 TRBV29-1 TGCAGCGTTGCAATTTCAGGAACGACCGGGGAGCTGTTTTTT CSVAISGTTGELFF
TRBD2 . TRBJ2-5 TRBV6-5 TGTGCCAGCAGTCCTAGCGGGAGGGTAGGAGAGACCCAGTACTTC CASSPSGRVGETQYF
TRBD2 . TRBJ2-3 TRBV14 TGTGCCAGCAGCGGAGAAGGATCTGCGGGGGAGGCAGATACGCAGTATTTT CASSGEGSAGEADTQYF
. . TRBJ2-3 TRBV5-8 TGTGCCAGCAGCGGGGACGGATGGGGCCCCAAAGATACGCAGTATTTT CASSGDGWGPKDTQYF
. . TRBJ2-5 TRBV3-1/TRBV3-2 TGTGCCAGCAGCCAAGATGAACGGAGAAAAGAGACCCAGTACTTC CASSQDERRKETQYF